The 27 T cell receptor beta chains below were found in one sample sequenced in a study of Graves' ophthalmopathy and Graves' hyperthyroidism (dated by TCRdb to the late 2010s). These reads were obtained on an Illumina HiSeq 2000. For repertoire sequencing, the TCR beta CDR3 regions were amplified from RNA transcripts. The first round of RT-PCR was done with HTBI primers and the Qiagen OneStep RT-PCR kit, and was followed by a second round of multiplex PCR, then size selection and purification. The public sequencing data were trimmed at Q25 with fastp and processed into clonotypes with MiXCR by TCRdb, which kept only in-frame beta chains. When rows share a CDR3 protein, they turn into one entry using the most common DNA and genes. The sample yields a few hundred thousand distinct CDR3 sequences; approximately 37% were counted once. The ten biggest clones cover about 4% of the sample. The sample consisted of peripheral blood or thyroid tissue (not recorded which). The receptors stem from an adult man with Graves' hyperthyroidism.

This clonotype has only one observation. As DNA, the CDR3 is TGTGCCATCAGTGAGGGACAGTGGAATTCACCCCAGCATTTT. Protein: CAISEGQWNSPQHF. The chain couples TRBV10-3 to TRBJ1-5, with D possibly being TRBD1 (6 bases). CDR3 length: 14 residues. V was cut by 2 bases and J by 10 bases, with 15 bases left in between. Germline V CDR1 and CDR2: ENHRY, SYGVKD.

This clonotype was seen ten or more times. V is TRBV20-1 and J is TRBJ2-7; no firm D call. CDR1 and CDR2 from the germline V gene are DFQATT and SNEGSKA (reference sequence). This CDR3 comprises 14 residues. Trimming removed 6 bases at V and 0 bases at J, with 15 bases between. The DNA for the CDR3 is TGCAGTGCCATCCCCACTCTAAGCTCCTACGAGCAGTACTTC. It codes for CSAIPTLSSYEQYF.

In this sample, this clonotype turned up many times. The chain joins TRBV5-6 to TRBJ1-5; tentative D call: TRBD1 (5 bases). The CDR3 covers 15 residues. With 0 bases removed from V and 6 bases from J, the gap between germline ends came to 13 bases. CDR1 and CDR2 from the germline V gene are SGHDT and YYEEEE. CDR3 amino acids: CASSLGAWGTQPQHF. The DNA for the CDR3 is TGTGCCAGCAGCTTGGGGGCTTGGGGCACTCAGCCCCAGCATTTT.

There are many counts of this clonotype. The rearrangement uses TRBV7-9 and TRBJ2-7, with 10 bases lining up with TRBD2. The CDR3 runs 16 residues. The germline CDR1 and CDR2 sequences are SEHNR and FQNEAQ (reference sequence). The V segment lost 0 bases and the J segment 6 bases; nucleotides outside the gene matches: 8. In nucleotides, the CDR3 is TGTGCCAGCAGCTTAGCGCGAATAGCGGGAGGTGGCGAGCAGTACTTC. Protein: CASSLARIAGGGEQYF.

The chain carries TRBV20-1 and TRBJ1-2, with 10 bases aligning to TRBD1. The CDR3 contains 12 residues. Germline-derived CDR1 and CDR2 are DFQATT and SNEGSKA (reference sequence). J was trimmed by 10 bases and V by 4 bases; bases with no gene match: 6. CDR3 sequence (DNA): TGCAGTGCTACCAGGACAGGGGGGGACTACACCTTC. Its protein product is CSATRTGGDYTF.

In this sample, this clonotype turned up a few times. The chain recombines TRBV7-9 with TRBJ1-3; D is perhaps TRBD1 (5 bases). With 3 bases removed from V and 0 bases from J, the gap between germline ends came to 9 bases. Germline CDR1 and CDR2: SEHNR and FQNEAQ (reference sequence). This CDR3 is 15 amino acids long. The CDR3 region is CASSLRQYSGNTIYF. The CDR3 DNA reads TGTGCCAGCAGCTTGAGACAGTACTCTGGAAACACCATATATTTT.

The table lists this clonotype with many counts. The V gene is TRBV24-1, the J gene TRBJ2-2, with 9 positions matching TRBD1. J lost 5 bases, V lost 6 bases, and 6 bases had no gene match. Germline V gene data show CDR1 as KGHDR and CDR2 as SFDVKD. The length of the CDR3 is 15 residues. The CDR3 here is CATSTGGSETGELFF. CDR3 DNA sequence: TGTGCCACCAGTACAGGGGGCAGTGAGACCGGGGAGCTGTTTTTT.

In this sample, this clonotype turned up a few times. V is TRBV7-9 and J is TRBJ1-2, with D possibly being TRBD1 (6 bases). V dropped 1 base and J dropped 0 bases, with 6 bases sitting between them. The length of the CDR3 is 14 residues. The germline CDR1 and CDR2 sequences are SEHNR and FQNEAQ (reference sequence). The CDR3 DNA sequence: TGTGCCAGCAGCTTAGGGACAGCTAACTATGGCTACACCTTC. Protein sequence: CASSLGTANYGYTF. The whole variable domain, remainder taken from reference TRBV7-9 and TRBJ1-2, is DTGVSQNPRHKITKRGQNVTFRCDPISEHNRLYWYRQTLGQGPEFLTYFQNEAQLEKSRLLSDRFSAERPKGSFSTLEIQRTEQGDSAMYLCASSLGTANYGYTFGSGTRLTVV.

This clonotype was counted at least ten times. The chain links TRBV5-4 to TRBJ1-6, with 9 bases fitting TRBD1. CDR3 length equals 15 residues. The J segment lost 9 bases and the V segment lost 4 bases, leaving 8 bases of the junction unmatched. The germline CDR1 and CDR2 sequences are SGHNT and YYREEE (reference sequence). The DNA for the CDR3 is TGTGCCAGCAGCGTAGGACCGGGACAGGGTTCACCCCTCCACTTT. Amino acid sequence: CASSVGPGQGSPLHF.

Ten or more counts support this clonotype. The V call is TRBV12-3 or TRBV12-4, the J call TRBJ1-4; D is possibly TRBD1 (6 bases). The ends were cut back, 5 bases at V and 5 bases at J, with 15 bases in the middle. This CDR3 is 15 amino acids long. The CDR3 here is CASSPLGGRNEKLFF. CDR3 nucleotides: TGTGCCAGCAGTCCACTAGGGGGGAGGAATGAAAAACTGTTTTTT.

The V gene is TRBV25-1, the J gene TRBJ1-3, with D hard to call. This CDR3 contains 13 residues. Germline V gene sequence: CDR1 MGHDK, CDR2 SYGVNS. V was trimmed by 2 bases and J by 8 bases, leaving 10 bases between them. The CDR3 DNA is TGTGCCAGCAGTGAAGGTCTAGGAGACACCATATATTTT. Protein: CASSEGLGDTIYF.

The genes are TRBV5-4 and TRBJ1-1; a weak D match, TRBD1 (6 bases). Trimming stripped 5 bases from V and 7 bases from J, with 18 bases between. This CDR3 is built from 14 residues. Per the germline V gene, CDR1 is SGHNT and CDR2 is YYREEE (reference sequence). For the CDR3, the DNA is TGTGCCAGCAGTGACAGGACCTCCTACAATGAAGCTTTCTTT. It is translated as CASSDRTSYNEAFF.

This clonotype was seen only a few times. The chain uses TRBV20-1 and TRBJ2-7; the match to TRBD2 covers 13 bases. The CDR3 runs 16 residues. Losses at the gene ends were 5 bases for V and 0 bases for J; bases not matched to a gene: 7. Germline values: CDR1 DFQATT, CDR2 SNEGSKA (reference sequence). The chain's CDR3 is CSAGRLAGGLSYEQYF. The CDR3 region has the DNA TGCAGTGCTGGGAGACTAGCGGGGGGCCTCTCCTACGAGCAGTACTTC.

A few counts support this clonotype. The CDR3 coding sequence is TGTGCCAGTAGTATAGATTTTTCGATCCGGGATGCCTGCGAGCAGTACTTC. It translates to CASSIDFSIRDACEQYF. This chain links TRBV19 with TRBJ2-7, with D maybe TRBD2 (5 bases). V lost 0 bases and J lost 6, with 21 bases in between. CDR1 LNHDA and CDR2 SQIVND come from the germline V gene (reference sequence). This CDR3 contains 17 residues.

The genes are TRBV2 and TRBJ2-2; no clear D gene. This CDR3 is built from 11 residues. Trimming took 2 bases from V and 9 from J, leaving 4 bases between them. The V gene's germline CDR1 is SNHLY and CDR2 FYNNEI. DNA for the CDR3: TGTGCCAGCAGTGAAAATCGGGAGCTGTTTTTT. This codes for CASSENRELFF. The full variable domain, in which reference TRBV2 and TRBJ2-2 provide the parts outside the CDR3, is EPEVTQTPSHQVTQMGQEVILRCVPISNHLYFYWYRQILGQKVEFLVSFYNNEISEKSEIFDDQFSVERPDGSNFTLKIRSTKLEDSAMYFCASSENRELFFGEGSRLTVL.

V and J are TRBV20-1 and TRBJ1-1; no reliable D call. Trimming shortened V by 4 bases and J by 1 base, and 19 bases separated the two germline ends. The CDR3 runs to 16 residues. Germline CDR1 is DFQATT and CDR2 is SNEGSKA (reference sequence). CDR3 in amino acids: CSAIAGLGRTNTEAFF. As DNA, the CDR3 is TGCAGTGCTATAGCCGGGCTAGGACGGACGAACACTGAAGCTTTCTTT.

The chain carries TRBV6-6 and TRBJ2-5, with 9 bases lining up with TRBD1. Germline assignment: CDR1 MNHNY and CDR2 SVGAGI (reference sequence). This CDR3 is built from 16 residues. The V and J ends lost 6 bases and 5 bases, in that order; junction bases with no gene match: 13. In nucleotides, the CDR3 is TGTGCCAGCAGCGGCCGGGACAGGGTAGGAGGGGAGACCCAGTACTTC. It specifies CASSGRDRVGGETQYF.

V gene TRBV29-1 combines with J gene TRBJ2-7; D gene ambiguous. Germline CDR1 is SQVTM and CDR2 is ANQGSEA. The CDR3 spans 14 residues. V lost 7 bases, J lost 3 bases, and 19 bases lay in between. The CDR3 region has the DNA TGCAGCGCTAGAGACACACCAATCGACTACGAGCAGTACTTC. As protein: CSARDTPIDYEQYF.

V is TRBV11-1 and J is TRBJ1-2; possible D gene TRBD1, 6 bases. Germline V gives CDR1 SGHAT, CDR2 FQDESV (reference sequence). V was shortened by 6 bases and J by 6 bases, with 23 bases between the two germline ends. This CDR3 is built from 16 residues. CDR3 DNA sequence: TGTGCCAGCAGTACTTCCGGACAGTTGGGTATCCATGGCTACACCTTC. This encodes CASSTSGQLGIHGYTF.

This clonotype has ten or more counts. The J gene is TRBJ1-4, the V gene TRBV15, with a tentative D call TRBD1 (6 bases). Germline V lookup: CDR1 LNHNV, CDR2 YYDKDF (reference sequence). The CDR3 has 15 amino acids. The V and J ends lost 1 base and 6 bases respectively, with 12 bases between them. Here the CDR3 reads CATSRAGDLYEKLFF. The CDR3 DNA follows: TGTGCCACCAGCAGAGCAGGGGATCTCTATGAAAAACTGTTTTTT.

This clonotype was counted many times. V is TRBV24-1 and J is TRBJ1-2; possible D gene TRBD1, 6 bases. Germline values: CDR1 KGHDR, CDR2 SFDVKD. The CDR3 sequence is 12 residues long. Trimming took 0 bases from V and 10 from J, leaving 8 bases between them. The CDR3 protein is CATSDLGQIYTF. In nucleotides, the CDR3 is TGTGCCACCAGTGATTTGGGACAGATCTACACCTTC.

A single count supports this clonotype. A much more abundant neighbour one base away suggests this may be a read error. The chain joins TRBV19 to TRBJ1-4; D gene unclear. Germline-derived CDR1 and CDR2 are LNHDA and SQIVND (reference sequence). This CDR3 is 16 amino acids long. In nucleotides, the CDR3 is TGTCCCAGTAGTATTCGACAAGTTGCAACTAATGAAAAACTGTTTTTT. Translation gives CPSSIRQVATNEKLFF. The full variable domain, in which reference TRBV19 and TRBJ1-4 provide the parts outside the CDR3, is DGGITQSPKYLFRKEGQNVTLSCEQNLNHDAMYWYRQDPGQGLRLIYYSQIVNDFQKGDIAEGYSVSREKKESFPLTVTSAQKNPTAFYLCPSSIRQVATNEKLFFGSGTQLSVL.

The sample holds one count of this clonotype. This rearrangement joins TRBV20-1 to TRBJ2-5, with D perhaps matching TRBD2 (5 bases). The CDR3 is 15 amino acids. CDR1 DFQATT and CDR2 SNEGSKA come from the germline V gene (reference sequence). Between the trimmed V and J ends, which lost 0 bases and 5 bases, there was a span of 16 bases. The CDR3 DNA is TGCAGTGCTAGAGATCCAGCGGAGACCGGGGAGACCCAGTACTTC. It specifies CSARDPAETGETQYF.

The sample holds many counts of this clonotype. The chain employs TRBV9 and TRBJ2-5; D call uncertain. The V end lost 3 bases, the J end lost 1 base, and 7 bases lay between the germline ends. This CDR3 region has 13 residues. Germline V gives CDR1 SGDLS, CDR2 YYNGEE. The CDR3 protein is CASSGRVQETQYF. CDR3 nucleotides: TGTGCCAGCAGCGGACGGGTCCAAGAGACCCAGTACTTC.

This chain links TRBV10-3 with TRBJ2-7, with TRBD1 matching 7 bases. With 10 bases clipped from V and 2 bases from J, the junction kept 11 bases outside the gene matches. The germline V gene encodes CDR1 ENHRY and CDR2 SYGVKD. The CDR3 length is 14 residues. This chain's CDR3 is CASSRDRRTYEQYF. The CDR3 DNA reads as TGTGCCAGCAGCCGGGACAGAAGAACCTACGAGCAGTACTTC.

CDR3 sequence (DNA): TGCGCCAGCAGCCAAGGTGGGGGCGGGACCGGGGAGCTGTTTTTT. This codes for CASSQGGGGTGELFF. The rearrangement joins TRBV4-1 to TRBJ2-2; tentatively, D is TRBD1 (6 bases). V dropped 1 base and J dropped 5 bases, with 11 bases sitting between them. CDR3 length: 15 residues. Germline-derived CDR1 and CDR2 are MGHRA and YSYEKL.

The chain combines TRBV7-2 with TRBJ1-2; TRBD1 is a possible D gene (6 bases). Germline CDR1 and CDR2: SGHTA and FQGNSA. Trimming left V 1 base short and J 2 bases short, with 14 bases between. The CDR3 contains 16 residues. The CDR3 DNA reads TGTGCCAGCAGCTTAGGACGACAGGAATTCAACTATGGCTACACCTTC. Encoded protein: CASSLGRQEFNYGYTF.